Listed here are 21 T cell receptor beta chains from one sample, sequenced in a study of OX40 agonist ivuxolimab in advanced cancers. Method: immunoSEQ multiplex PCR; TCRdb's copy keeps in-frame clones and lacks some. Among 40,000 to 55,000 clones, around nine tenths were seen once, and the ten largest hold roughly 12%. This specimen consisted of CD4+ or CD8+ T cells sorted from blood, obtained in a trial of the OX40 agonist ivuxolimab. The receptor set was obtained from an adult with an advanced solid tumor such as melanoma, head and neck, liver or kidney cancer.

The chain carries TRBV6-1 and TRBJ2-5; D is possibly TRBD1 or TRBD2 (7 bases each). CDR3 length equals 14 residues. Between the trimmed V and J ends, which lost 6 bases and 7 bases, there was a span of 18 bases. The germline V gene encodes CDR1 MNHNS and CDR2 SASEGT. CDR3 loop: CASRTIAGGGTQYF. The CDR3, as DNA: TGTGCCAGCAGAACGATCGCAGGGGGGGGGACCCAGTACTTC.

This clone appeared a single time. This CDR3 is CASSAGLKTDTQYF. The CDR3, as DNA: TGCGCCAGCAGTGCGGGACTCAAAACAGATACGCAGTATTTT. The rearrangement links TRBV10-1 to TRBJ2-3; weak D call: TRBD2 (6 bases). The CDR3 runs to 14 residues. The V gene lost 4 bases and the J gene lost 3 bases, with 11 bases spanning the gap. Germline V gene data show CDR1 as WNHNN and CDR2 as SYGVQD (reference sequence).

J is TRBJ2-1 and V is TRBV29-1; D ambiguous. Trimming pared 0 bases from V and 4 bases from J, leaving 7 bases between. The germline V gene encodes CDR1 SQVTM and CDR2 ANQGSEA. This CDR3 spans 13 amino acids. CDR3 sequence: CSVEDEFYNEQFF. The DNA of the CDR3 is TGCAGCGTTGAAGACGAGTTTTACAATGAGCAGTTCTTC.

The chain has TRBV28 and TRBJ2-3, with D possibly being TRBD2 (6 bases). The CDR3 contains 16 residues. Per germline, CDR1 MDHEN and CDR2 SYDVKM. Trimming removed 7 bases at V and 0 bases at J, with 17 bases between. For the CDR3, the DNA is TGTGCCAGCACCCGAGCGGGCCGACCTAGCACAGATACGCAGTATTTT. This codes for CASTRAGRPSTDTQYF.

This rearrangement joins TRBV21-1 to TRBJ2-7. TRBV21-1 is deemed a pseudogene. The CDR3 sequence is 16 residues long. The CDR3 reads CASSAPPGGHYYEQYF. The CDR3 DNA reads TGTGCCAGCAGCGCTCCCCCCGGGGGACACTACTACGAGCAGTACTTC.

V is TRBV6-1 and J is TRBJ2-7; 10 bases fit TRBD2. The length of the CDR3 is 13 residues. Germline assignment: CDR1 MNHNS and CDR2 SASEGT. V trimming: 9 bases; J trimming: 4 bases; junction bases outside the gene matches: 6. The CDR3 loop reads CASPGLAPYEQYF. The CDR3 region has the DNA TGTGCCAGTCCGGGACTAGCGCCTTACGAGCAGTACTTC.

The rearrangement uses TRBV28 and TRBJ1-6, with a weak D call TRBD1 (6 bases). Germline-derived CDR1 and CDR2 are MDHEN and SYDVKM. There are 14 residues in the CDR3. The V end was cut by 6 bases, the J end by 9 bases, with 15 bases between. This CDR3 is CASRPDSLSSPLHF. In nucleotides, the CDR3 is TGTGCCAGCAGGCCGGACAGTTTGAGTTCACCCCTCCACTTT.

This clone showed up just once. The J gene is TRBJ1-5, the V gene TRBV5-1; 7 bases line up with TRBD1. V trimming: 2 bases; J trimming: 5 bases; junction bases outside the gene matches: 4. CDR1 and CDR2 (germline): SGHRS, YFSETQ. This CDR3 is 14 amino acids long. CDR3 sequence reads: CASSFIGGHQPQHF. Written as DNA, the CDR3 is TGCGCCAGCAGCTTCATAGGGGGCCATCAGCCCCAGCATTTT.

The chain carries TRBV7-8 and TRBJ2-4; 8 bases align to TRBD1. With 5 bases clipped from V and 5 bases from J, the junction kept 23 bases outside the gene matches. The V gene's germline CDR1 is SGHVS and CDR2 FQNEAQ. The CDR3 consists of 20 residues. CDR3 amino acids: CASSHEVAGGLQGPENIQYF. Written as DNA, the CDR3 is TGTGCCAGCAGCCACGAGGTGGCAGGGGGCCTCCAGGGGCCGGAAAACATTCAGTACTTC.

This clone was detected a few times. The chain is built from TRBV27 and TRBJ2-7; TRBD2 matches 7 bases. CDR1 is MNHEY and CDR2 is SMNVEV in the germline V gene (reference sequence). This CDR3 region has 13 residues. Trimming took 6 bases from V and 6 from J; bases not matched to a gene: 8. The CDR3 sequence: CASSVSGGPEQYF. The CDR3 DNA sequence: TGTGCCAGCAGCGTCTCGGGGGGACCCGAGCAGTACTTC.

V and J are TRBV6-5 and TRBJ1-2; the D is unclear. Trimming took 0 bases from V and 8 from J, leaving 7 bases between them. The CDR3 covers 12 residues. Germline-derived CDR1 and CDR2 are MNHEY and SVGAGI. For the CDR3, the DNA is TGTGCCAGCAGTTACTCGTACGGCGGCTACACCTTC. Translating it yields CASSYSYGGYTF.

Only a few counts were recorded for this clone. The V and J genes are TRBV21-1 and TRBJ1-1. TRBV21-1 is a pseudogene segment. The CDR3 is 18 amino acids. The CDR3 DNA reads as TGTGCCAGCAGCAAATTCCCGGGACCCGATCAAACTCACACTGAAGCTTTCTTT. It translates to CASSKFPGPDQTHTEAFF.

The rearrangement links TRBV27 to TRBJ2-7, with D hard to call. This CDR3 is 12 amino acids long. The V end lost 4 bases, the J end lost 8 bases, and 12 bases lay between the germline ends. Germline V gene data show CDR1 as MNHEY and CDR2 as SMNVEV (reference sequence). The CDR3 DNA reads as TGTGCCAGCAGTTCCGTAGGGAACCAGCAGTACTTC. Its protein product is CASSSVGNQQYF.

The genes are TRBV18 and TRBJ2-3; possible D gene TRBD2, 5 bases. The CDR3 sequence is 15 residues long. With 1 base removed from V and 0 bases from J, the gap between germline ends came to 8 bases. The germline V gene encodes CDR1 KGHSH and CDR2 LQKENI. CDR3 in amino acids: CASSPRRGSTDTQYF. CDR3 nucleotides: TGTGCCAGCTCACCACGACGCGGGAGCACAGATACGCAGTATTTT. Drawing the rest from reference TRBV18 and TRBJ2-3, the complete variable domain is NAGVMQNPRHLVRRRGQEARLRCSPMKGHSHVYWYRQLPEEGLKFMVYLQKENIIDESGMPKERFSAEFPKEGPSILRIQQVVRGDSAAYFCASSPRRGSTDTQYFGPGTRLTVL.

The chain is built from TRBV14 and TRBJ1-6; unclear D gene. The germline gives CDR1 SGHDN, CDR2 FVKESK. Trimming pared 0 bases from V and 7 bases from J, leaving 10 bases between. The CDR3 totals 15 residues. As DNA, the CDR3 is TGTGCCAGCAGCCAAGATTTCACTCGGAATTCACCCCTCCACTTT. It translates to CASSQDFTRNSPLHF.

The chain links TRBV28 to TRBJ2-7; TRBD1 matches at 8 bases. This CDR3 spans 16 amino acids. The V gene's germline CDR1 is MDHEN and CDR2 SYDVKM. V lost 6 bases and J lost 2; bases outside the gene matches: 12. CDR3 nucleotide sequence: TGTGCCAGCAGGCCTCCCGGGACAGGTAGACCCTACGAGCAGTACTTC. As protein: CASRPPGTGRPYEQYF.

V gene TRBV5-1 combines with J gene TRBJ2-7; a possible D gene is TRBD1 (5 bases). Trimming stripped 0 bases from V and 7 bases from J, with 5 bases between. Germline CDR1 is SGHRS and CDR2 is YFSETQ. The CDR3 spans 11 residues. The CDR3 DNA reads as TGCGCCAGCAGCTTGGAGGGGGAGCAGTACTTC. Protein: CASSLEGEQYF.

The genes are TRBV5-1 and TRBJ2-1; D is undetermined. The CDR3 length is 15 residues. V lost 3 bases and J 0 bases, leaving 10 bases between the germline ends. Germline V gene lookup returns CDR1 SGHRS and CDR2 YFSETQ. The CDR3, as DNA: TGCGCCAGCAGCTCGGCTAGAAGCTCCTACAATGAGCAGTTCTTC. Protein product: CASSSARSSYNEQFF.

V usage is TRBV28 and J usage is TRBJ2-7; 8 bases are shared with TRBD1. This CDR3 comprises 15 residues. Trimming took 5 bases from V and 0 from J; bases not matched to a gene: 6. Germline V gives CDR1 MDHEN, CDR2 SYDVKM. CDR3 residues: CASSLGTGYSYEQYF. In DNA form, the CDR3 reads TGTGCCAGCAGTCTCGGGACAGGCTACTCCTACGAGCAGTACTTC.

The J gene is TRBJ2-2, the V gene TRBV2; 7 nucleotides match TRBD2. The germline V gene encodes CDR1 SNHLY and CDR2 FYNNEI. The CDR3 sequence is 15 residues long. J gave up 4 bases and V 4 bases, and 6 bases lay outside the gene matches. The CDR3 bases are TGTGCCAGCAGTGGAGAGCGGGGTCGCACCGGGGAGCTGTTTTTT. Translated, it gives CASSGERGRTGELFF.

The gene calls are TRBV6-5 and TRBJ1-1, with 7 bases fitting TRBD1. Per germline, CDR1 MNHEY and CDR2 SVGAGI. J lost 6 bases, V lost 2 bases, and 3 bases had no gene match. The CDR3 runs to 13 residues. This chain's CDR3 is CASSYQGTAEAFF. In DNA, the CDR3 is TGTGCCAGCAGTTACCAAGGGACAGCTGAAGCTTTCTTT.